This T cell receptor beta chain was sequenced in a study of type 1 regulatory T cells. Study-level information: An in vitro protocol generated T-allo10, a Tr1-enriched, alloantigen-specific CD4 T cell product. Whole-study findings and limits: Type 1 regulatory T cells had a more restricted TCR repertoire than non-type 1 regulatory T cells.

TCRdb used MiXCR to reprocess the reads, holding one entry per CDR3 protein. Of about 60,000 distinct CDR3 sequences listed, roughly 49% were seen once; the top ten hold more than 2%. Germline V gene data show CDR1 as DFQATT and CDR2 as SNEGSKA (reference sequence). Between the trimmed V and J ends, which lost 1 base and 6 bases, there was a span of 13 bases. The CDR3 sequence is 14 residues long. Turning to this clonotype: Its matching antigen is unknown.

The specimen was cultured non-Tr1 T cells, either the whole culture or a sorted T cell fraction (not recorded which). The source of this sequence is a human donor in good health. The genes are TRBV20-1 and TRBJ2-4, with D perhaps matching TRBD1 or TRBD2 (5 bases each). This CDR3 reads CSARGHRDPNIQYF. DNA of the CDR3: TGCAGTGCTAGAGGTCACCGGGACCCAAACATTCAGTACTTC.